One and the same sample provided the 9 T cell receptor beta chains below, sequenced in a study of blood T cell repertoires in COVID-19. Method: immunoSEQ multiplex PCR; TCRdb's copy keeps in-frame clones and lacks some. The sample has around 250,000 clones; 85% to 90% are singletons. The sequencing input was PBMCs or T cells enriched from blood (not recorded which). These receptors all come from a woman aged 25 to 39 with acute COVID-19.

This clone was detected a few times. The chain has TRBV27 and TRBJ2-1, with TRBD2 matching 11 bases. Germline V gene lookup returns CDR1 MNHEY and CDR2 SMNVEV (reference sequence). V dropped 5 bases and J dropped 7; count of bases not matched to a gene: 10. The CDR3 has 16 amino acids. CDR3 amino acids: CASSLPPGLAANEQFF. DNA for the CDR3: TGTGCCAGCAGTCTACCACCGGGACTAGCGGCTAATGAGCAGTTCTTC.

The chain is built from TRBV4-1 and TRBJ2-1; D may be TRBD1 (6 bases). The germline gives CDR1 MGHRA, CDR2 YSYEKL. The CDR3 runs 16 residues. The V gene lost 4 bases and the J gene lost 4 bases, with 17 bases spanning the gap. The CDR3 DNA is TGCGCCAGCAGCCTAGATCCAGGGGCTCTATACAATGAGCAGTTCTTC. Its translation: CASSLDPGALYNEQFF.

This sequence joins TRBV4-3 and TRBJ2-7; TRBD1 matches at 10 bases. The CDR3 is made up of 15 amino acids. The V segment lost 1 base and the J segment 6 bases; nucleotides outside the gene matches: 6. Per the germline V gene, CDR1 is LGHNA and CDR2 is YSLEER. This CDR3 reads CASSQAFGTGVEQYF. The CDR3 coding sequence is TGCGCCAGCAGCCAAGCTTTCGGGACAGGGGTCGAGCAGTACTTC.

The count of this clone is one. The chain combines TRBV7-2 with TRBJ2-7; TRBD2 matches 13 bases. CDR1 is SGHTA, CDR2 FQGNSA, per germline. The CDR3 is 15 residues long. The J segment lost 5 bases and the V segment lost 4 bases, leaving 5 bases of the junction unmatched. In DNA form, the CDR3 reads TGTGCCAGCAGCTCTACTAGCGGGAGGGCAGACGAGCAGTACTTC. It codes for CASSSTSGRADEQYF.

The chain links TRBV11-1 to TRBJ2-2; 8 nucleotides line up with TRBD2. V dropped 5 bases and J dropped 7; count of bases not matched to a gene: 9. Germline V gene lookup returns CDR1 SGHAT and CDR2 FQDESV (reference sequence). The length of the CDR3 is 15 residues. The CDR3: CASSPLAGGLGELFF. Written as DNA, the CDR3 is TGTGCCAGCAGCCCCCTCGCGGGGGGTCTCGGGGAGCTGTTTTTT.

This rearrangement joins TRBV12-3 or TRBV12-4 to TRBJ2-7; TRBD2 might be the D (6 bases). The V end was cut by 1 base, the J end by 9 bases, with 10 bases between. This CDR3 contains 12 residues. The CDR3 loop is CASSLDVAAQYF. The CDR3 nucleotides are TGTGCCAGCAGTTTAGATGTAGCGGCGCAGTACTTC.

The chain combines TRBV11-2 with TRBJ1-1, with D possibly TRBD1 on 6 matching bases. The V gene's germline CDR1 is SGHAT and CDR2 FQNNGV. V was clipped by 0 bases and J by 4 bases, with 12 bases between them. The CDR3 spans 15 residues. The CDR3 sequence: CASSLDPTGFTEAFF. The CDR3 DNA reads TGTGCCAGCAGCTTAGACCCCACAGGGTTCACTGAAGCTTTCTTT.

The rearrangement links TRBV3-1 (or the pseudogene TRBV3-2) to TRBJ2-1; 11 nucleotides line up with TRBD2. This CDR3 comprises 15 residues. The V gene's germline CDR1 is LGHDT and CDR2 YNNKEL (reference sequence). Losses at the gene ends were 1 base for V and 8 bases for J; bases not matched to a gene: 4. In nucleotides, the CDR3 is TGTGCCAGCAGCCAAGGCCTAGCGGGAGGTGATGAGCAGTTCTTC. Encoded protein: CASSQGLAGGDEQFF.

The V gene is TRBV6-5, the J gene TRBJ2-5, with a tentative D call TRBD2 (6 bases). Trimming removed 4 bases at V and 3 bases at J, with 15 bases between. This CDR3 has 15 residues. Per germline, CDR1 MNHEY and CDR2 SVGAGI. The CDR3 DNA follows: TGTGCCAGCAGTTCCCCCGGTATAGCGGAAGAGACCCAGTACTTC. Its translation: CASSSPGIAEETQYF.